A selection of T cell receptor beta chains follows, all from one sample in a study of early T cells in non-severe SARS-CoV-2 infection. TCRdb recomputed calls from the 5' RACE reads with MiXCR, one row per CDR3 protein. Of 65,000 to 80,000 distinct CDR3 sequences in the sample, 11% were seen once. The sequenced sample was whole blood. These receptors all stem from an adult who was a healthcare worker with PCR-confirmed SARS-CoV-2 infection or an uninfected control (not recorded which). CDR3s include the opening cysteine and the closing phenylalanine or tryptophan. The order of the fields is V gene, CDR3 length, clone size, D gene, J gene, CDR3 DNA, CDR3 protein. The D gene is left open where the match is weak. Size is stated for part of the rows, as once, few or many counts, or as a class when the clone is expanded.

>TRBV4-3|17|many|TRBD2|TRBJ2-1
TGCGCCAGCAGCCAAGAAGGACTAGCGGGGGGGCTAGGTGAGCAGTTCTTC
CASSQEGLAGGLGEQFF
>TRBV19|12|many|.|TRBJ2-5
TGTGCCAGTGGACGGATTCAAGAGACCCAGTACTTC
CASGRIQETQYF
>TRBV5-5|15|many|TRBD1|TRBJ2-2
TGTGCCAGCAGCTTGTTTACAGGGGGCACCGGGGAGCTGTTTTTT
CASSLFTGGTGELFF
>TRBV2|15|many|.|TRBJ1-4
TGTGCCAGCAGTGAAGCGCTTCGGGCGGACGGGGGACTGTTTTTT
CASSEALRADGGLFF
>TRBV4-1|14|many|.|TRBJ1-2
TGCGCCAGCAGCCAAGATCGGACTAACTATGGCTACACCTTC
CASSQDRTNYGYTF
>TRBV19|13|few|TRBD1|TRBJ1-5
TGTGCCAGTAGTACAGGGGGCACTCAGCCCCAGCATTTT
CASSTGGTQPQHF
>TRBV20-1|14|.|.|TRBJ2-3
TGCAGTGCTAGAGTTGCTAGCGGCACAGATACGCAGTATTTT
CSARVASGTDTQYF
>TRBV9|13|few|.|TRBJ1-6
TGTGCCAGCAGCGTCCTACAGAATTCACCCCTCCACTTT
CASSVLQNSPLHF
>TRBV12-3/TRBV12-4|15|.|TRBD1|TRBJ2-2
TGTGCCAGCAGTTTAGCGGGACAGGGGACCGGGGAGCTGTTTTTT
CASSLAGQGTGELFF
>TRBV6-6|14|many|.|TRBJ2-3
TGTGCCAGCAGTACGTCACATAGGCAAGATACGCAGTATTTT
CASSTSHRQDTQYF
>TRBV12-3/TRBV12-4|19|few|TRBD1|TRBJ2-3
TGTGCCAGCAGTTCTCAAAACCTTCCGGGACAGGGGGAGGCAGATACGCAGTATTTT
CASSSQNLPGQGEADTQYF
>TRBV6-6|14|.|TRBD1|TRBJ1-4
TGTGCCAGCAGTTACAGGGGGCGGGAAGAAAAACTGTTTTTT
CASSYRGREEKLFF
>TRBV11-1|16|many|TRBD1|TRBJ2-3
TGTGCCAGCAGCAACCCAAAGGGGGCGAGCACAGATACGCAGTATTTT
CASSNPKGASTDTQYF
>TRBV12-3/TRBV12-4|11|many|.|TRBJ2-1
TGTGCCAGCACTCAGGGCAATGAGCAGTTCTTC
CASTQGNEQFF
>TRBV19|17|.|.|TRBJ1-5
TGTGCCAGTAGTGATCCCGCCAGCGGTGTACTAAATCAGCCCCAGCATTTT
CASSDPASGVLNQPQHF
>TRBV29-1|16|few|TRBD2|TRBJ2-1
TGCAGCGTGGTAGCGGGGGTCGAAGGCTCCCACAATGAGCAGTTCTTC
CSVVAGVEGSHNEQFF
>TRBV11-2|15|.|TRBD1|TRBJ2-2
TGTGCCAGCAGGAAGAACAGGGGTGGCACCGGGGAGCTGTTTTTT
CASRKNRGGTGELFF
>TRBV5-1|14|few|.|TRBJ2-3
TGCGCCAGCAGCCCCCGGGACAGCACAGATACGCAGTATTTT
CASSPRDSTDTQYF
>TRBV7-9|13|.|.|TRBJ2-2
TGTGCCAGCAGCTTAACAGCCACCGGGGAGCTGTTTTTT
CASSLTATGELFF
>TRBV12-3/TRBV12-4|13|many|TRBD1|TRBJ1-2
TGTGCCAGCAGTCAGGACAGGGTCTATGGCTACACCTTC
CASSQDRVYGYTF
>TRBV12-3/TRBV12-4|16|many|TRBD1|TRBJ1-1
TGTGCCAGCAGTTTTCGGACAGGGGCAGTTAACACTGAAGCTTTCTTT
CASSFRTGAVNTEAFF
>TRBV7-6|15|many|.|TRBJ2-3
TGTGCCAGCAGCTTAGCGGAAACGGGGGCAGATACGCAGTATTTT
CASSLAETGADTQYF